This T cell receptor (beta chain) was identified in a study of cytomegalovirus exposure and HLA in healthy donors. General study points: Reported findings show TCR beta sequences accurately forecast HLA-A and HLA-B alleles in most subjects.

This clone came up a few times. Its cognate antigen is unknown. Donors showed nominal health when sampled, although they likely had unrecorded immune exposures. The study ran its PCR with 60 Vbeta and 13 Jbeta primers. Assay: immunoSEQ multiplex PCR; the TCRdb copy retains only in-frame clones and omits some. This table holds fewer than 200,000 clones, about 83% found once. The CDR3 sequence is 12 residues long. Trimming took off 7 bases at V and 4 bases at J, with 11 bases between the two ends. CDR1 and CDR2 from the germline V gene are ENHRY and SYGVKD. The clonotype originates from a woman in her twenties or thirties in good health and CMV-seronegative. The rearrangement uses TRBV10-3 and TRBJ2-7, with a weak D call TRBD1 (6 bases). The specimen was PBMCs. This CDR3 reads CAITLGTYEQYF. The CDR3 nucleotides are TGTGCCATCACTCTAGGGACATACGAGCAGTACTTC.